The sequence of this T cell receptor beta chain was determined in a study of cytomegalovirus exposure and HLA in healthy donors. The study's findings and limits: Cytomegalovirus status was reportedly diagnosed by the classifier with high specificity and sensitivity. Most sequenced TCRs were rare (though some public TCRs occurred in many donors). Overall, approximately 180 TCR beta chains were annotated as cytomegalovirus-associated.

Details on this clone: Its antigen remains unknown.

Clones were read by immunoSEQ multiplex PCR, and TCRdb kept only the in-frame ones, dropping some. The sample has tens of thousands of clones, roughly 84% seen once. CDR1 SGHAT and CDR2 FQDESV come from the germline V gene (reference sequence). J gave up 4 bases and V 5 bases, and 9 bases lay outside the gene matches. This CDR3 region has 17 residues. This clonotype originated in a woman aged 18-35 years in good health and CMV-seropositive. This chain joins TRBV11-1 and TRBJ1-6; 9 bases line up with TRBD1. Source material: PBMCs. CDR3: CASSPGTGSDYNSPLHF. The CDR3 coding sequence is TGTGCCAGCAGCCCCGGGACAGGGTCGGATTATAATTCACCCCTCCACTTT.